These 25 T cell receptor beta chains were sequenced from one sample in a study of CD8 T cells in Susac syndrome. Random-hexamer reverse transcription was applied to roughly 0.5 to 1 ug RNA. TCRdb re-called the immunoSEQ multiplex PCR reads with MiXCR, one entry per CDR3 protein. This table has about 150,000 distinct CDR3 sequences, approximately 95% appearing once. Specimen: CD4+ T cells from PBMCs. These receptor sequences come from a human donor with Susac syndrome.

The CDR3 protein is CSARVAGGNYEQYF. The CDR3 DNA sequence: TGCAGTGCTAGGGTCGCGGGGGGGAACTACGAGCAGTACTTC. The chain carries TRBV20-1 and TRBJ2-7, with 9 bases matching TRBD2. Germline-derived CDR1 and CDR2 are DFQATT and SNEGSKA (reference sequence). The trim removed 3 bases at V and 3 bases at J, leaving 6 bases unmatched. The CDR3 has 14 amino acids.

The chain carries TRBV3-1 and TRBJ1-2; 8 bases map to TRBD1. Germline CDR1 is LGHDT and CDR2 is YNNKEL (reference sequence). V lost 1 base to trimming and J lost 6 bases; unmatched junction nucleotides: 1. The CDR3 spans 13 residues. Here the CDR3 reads CASSQGTGNGYTF. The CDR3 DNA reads TGTGCCAGCAGCCAAGGGACAGGGAATGGCTACACCTTC.

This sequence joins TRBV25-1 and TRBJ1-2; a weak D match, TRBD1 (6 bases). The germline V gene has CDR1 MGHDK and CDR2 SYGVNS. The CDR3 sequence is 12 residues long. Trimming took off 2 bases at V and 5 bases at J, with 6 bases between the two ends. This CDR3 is CASSETGYGYTF. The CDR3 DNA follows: TGTGCCAGCAGTGAAACAGGGTATGGCTACACCTTC.

CDR3 DNA sequence: TGTGCCAGCGGACAGCGGGGCCCTAGCACAGATACGCAGTATTTT. It encodes CASGQRGPSTDTQYF. The chain combines TRBV7-2 with TRBJ2-3; tentative D call: TRBD2 (7 bases). CDR1 is SGHTA and CDR2 is FQGNSA in the germline V gene. V was cut by 8 bases and J by 0 bases, with 15 bases left in between. The CDR3 is made up of 15 amino acids.

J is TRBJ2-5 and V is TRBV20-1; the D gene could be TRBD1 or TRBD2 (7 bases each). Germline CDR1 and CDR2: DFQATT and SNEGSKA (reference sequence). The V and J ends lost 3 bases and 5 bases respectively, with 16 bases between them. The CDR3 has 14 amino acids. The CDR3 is CSARSRGGGETQYF. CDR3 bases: TGCAGTGCTAGGAGCAGGGGGGGCGGGGAGACCCAGTACTTC.

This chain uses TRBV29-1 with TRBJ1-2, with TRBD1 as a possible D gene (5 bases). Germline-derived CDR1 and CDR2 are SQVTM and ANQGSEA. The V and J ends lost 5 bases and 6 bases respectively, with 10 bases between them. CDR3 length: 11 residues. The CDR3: CSVRGMDGYTF. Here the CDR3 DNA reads TGCAGCGTTCGGGGGATGGATGGCTACACCTTC.

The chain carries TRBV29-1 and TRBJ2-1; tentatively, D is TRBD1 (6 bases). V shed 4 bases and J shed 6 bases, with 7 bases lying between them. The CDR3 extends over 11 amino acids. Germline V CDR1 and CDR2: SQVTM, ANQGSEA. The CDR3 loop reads CSVAQGNEQFF. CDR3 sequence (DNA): TGCAGCGTTGCACAGGGCAATGAGCAGTTCTTC.

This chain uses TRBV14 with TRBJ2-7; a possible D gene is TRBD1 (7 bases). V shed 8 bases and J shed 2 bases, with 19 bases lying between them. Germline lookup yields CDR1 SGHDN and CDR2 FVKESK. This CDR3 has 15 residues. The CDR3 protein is CASSEQGGQTYEQYF. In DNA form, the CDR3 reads TGTGCCAGCTCTGAGCAGGGGGGCCAGACCTACGAGCAGTACTTC.

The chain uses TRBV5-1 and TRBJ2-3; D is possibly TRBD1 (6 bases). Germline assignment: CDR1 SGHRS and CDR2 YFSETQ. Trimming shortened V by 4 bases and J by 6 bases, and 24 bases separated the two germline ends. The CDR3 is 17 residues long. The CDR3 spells CASSAPMTGRLADTQYF. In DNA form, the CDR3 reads TGCGCCAGCAGCGCGCCCATGACAGGAAGGCTCGCGGATACGCAGTATTTT. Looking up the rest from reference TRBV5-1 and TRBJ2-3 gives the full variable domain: KAGVTQTPRYLIKTRGQQVTLSCSPISGHRSVSWYQQTPGQGLQFLFEYFSETQRNKGNFPGRFSGRQFSNSRSEMNVSTLELGDSALYLCASSAPMTGRLADTQYFGPGTRLTVL.

The CDR3 spells CASSLTGTAMSGNTIYF. CDR3 in DNA: TGCGCCAGCAGCCTTACCGGGACAGCGATGTCTGGAAACACCATATATTTT. The chain links TRBV4-1 to TRBJ1-3; 7 positions match TRBD1. The germline CDR1 and CDR2 sequences are MGHRA and YSYEKL. V dropped 4 bases and J dropped 1; count of bases not matched to a gene: 10. The length of the CDR3 is 17 residues.

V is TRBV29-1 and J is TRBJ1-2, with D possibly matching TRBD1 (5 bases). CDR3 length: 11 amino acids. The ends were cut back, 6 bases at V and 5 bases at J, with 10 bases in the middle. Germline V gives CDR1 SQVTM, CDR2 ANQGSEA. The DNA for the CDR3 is TGCAGCGTGGGGACCGGTTATGGCTACACCTTC. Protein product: CSVGTGYGYTF.

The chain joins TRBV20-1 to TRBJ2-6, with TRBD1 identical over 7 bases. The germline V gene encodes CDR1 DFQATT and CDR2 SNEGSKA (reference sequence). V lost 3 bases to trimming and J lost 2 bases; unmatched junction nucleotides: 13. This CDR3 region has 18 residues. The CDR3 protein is CSASLRFKGATGANVLTF. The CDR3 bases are TGCAGTGCTAGCCTGAGGTTTAAGGGGGCGACTGGGGCCAACGTCCTGACTTTC.

CDR3 sequence: CSVETGTGLETQYF. CDR3 in DNA: TGCAGCGTTGAGACCGGGACAGGGTTAGAGACCCAGTACTTC. The J gene is TRBJ2-5, the V gene TRBV29-1; TRBD1 agrees at 9 bases. V gave up 3 bases and J gave up 4 bases; unmatched junction bases: 6. This CDR3 has 14 amino acids. Germline CDR1 and CDR2: SQVTM and ANQGSEA.

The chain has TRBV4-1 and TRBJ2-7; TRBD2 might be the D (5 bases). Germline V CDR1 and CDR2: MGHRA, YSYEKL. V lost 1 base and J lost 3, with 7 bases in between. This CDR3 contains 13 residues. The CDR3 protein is CASSQVTNYEQYF. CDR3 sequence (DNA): TGCGCCAGCAGCCAAGTGACTAACTACGAGCAGTACTTC.

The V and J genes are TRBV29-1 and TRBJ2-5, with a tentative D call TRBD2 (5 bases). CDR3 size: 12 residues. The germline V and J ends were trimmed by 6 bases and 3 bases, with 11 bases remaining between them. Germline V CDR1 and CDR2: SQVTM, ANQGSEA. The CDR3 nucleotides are TGCAGCGTAAGAGCCGGGAAAGAGACCCAGTACTTC. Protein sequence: CSVRAGKETQYF.

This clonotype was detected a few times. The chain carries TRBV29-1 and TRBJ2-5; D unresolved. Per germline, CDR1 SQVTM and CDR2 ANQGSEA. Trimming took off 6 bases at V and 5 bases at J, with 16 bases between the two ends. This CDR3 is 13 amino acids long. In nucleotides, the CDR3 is TGCAGCGTCGCCTCCTCGGAAAGGGAGACCCAGTACTTC. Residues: CSVASSERETQYF.

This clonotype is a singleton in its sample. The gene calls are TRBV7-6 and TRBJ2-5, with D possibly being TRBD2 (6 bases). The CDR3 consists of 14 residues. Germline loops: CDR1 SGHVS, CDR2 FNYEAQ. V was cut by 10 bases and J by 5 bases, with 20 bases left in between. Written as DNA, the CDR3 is TGTGCCACCACGGACCTAACTAGCAGCGAGACCCAGTACTTC. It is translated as CATTDLTSSETQYF.

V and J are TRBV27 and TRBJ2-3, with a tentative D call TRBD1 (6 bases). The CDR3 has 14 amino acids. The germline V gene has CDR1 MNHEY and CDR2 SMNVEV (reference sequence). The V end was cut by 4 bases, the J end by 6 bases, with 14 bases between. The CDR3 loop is CASSSQGGADTQYF. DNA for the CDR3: TGTGCCAGCAGTTCACAGGGCGGCGCGGATACGCAGTATTTT.

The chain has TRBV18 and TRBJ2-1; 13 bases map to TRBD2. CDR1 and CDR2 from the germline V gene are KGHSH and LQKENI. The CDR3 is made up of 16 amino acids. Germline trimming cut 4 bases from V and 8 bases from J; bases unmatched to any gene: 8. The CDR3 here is CASSQQTSGGVHEQFF. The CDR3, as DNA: TGTGCCAGCTCACAGCAAACTAGCGGGGGGGTTCATGAGCAGTTCTTC.

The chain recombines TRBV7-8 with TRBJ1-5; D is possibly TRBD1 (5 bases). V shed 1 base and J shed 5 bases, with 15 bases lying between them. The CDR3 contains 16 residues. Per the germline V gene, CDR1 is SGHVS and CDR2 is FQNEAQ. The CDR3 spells CASSLVPVGGDQPQHF. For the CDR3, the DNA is TGTGCCAGCAGCTTAGTTCCCGTGGGGGGGGATCAGCCCCAGCATTTT. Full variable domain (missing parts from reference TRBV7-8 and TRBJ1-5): GAGVSQSPRYKVAKRGQDVALRCDPISGHVSLFWYQQALGQGPEFLTYFQNEAQLDKSGLPSDRFFAERPEGSVSTLKIQRTQQEDSAVYLCASSLVPVGGDQPQHFGDGTRLSIL.

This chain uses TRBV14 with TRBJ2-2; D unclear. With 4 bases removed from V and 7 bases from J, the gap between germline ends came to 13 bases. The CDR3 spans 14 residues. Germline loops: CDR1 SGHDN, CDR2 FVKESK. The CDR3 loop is CASSLGFVGGELFF. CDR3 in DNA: TGTGCCAGCAGCCTAGGGTTCGTCGGCGGGGAGCTGTTTTTT.

This CDR3 is CASRPRGNLPGPTGGDTQYF. In nucleotides, the CDR3 is TGTGCCAGCAGACCAAGAGGGAACCTACCGGGTCCCACAGGGGGAGATACGCAGTATTTT. This rearrangement joins TRBV6-1 to TRBJ2-3; 8 nucleotides line up with TRBD1. CDR1 is MNHNS and CDR2 is SASEGT in the germline V gene. V gave up 6 bases and J gave up 5 bases; unmatched junction bases: 25. CDR3 length equals 20 residues.

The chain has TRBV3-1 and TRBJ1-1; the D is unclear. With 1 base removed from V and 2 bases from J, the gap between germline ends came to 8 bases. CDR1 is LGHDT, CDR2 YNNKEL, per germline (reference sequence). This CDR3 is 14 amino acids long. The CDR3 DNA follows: TGTGCCAGCAGCCAAGGGAACATCAACACTGAAGCTTTCTTT. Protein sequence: CASSQGNINTEAFF.

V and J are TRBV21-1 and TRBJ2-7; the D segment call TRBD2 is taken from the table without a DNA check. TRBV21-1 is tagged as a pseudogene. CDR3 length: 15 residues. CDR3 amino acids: CASSKGAAADYEQYF. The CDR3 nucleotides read TGTGCCAGCAGCAAGGGTGCAGCGGCGGACTACGAGCAGTACTTC.

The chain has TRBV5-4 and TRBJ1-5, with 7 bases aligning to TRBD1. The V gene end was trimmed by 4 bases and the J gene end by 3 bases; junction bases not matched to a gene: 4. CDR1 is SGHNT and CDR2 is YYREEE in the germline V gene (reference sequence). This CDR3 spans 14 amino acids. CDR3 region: CASSRQGDNQPQHF. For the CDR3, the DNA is TGTGCCAGCAGCCGACAGGGTGACAATCAGCCCCAGCATTTT.